This T cell receptor (beta chain) emerged from a study of Graves' ophthalmopathy and Graves' hyperthyroidism. V lost 2 bases, J lost 4 bases, and 7 bases stayed unmatched. Germline-derived CDR1 and CDR2 are SQVTM and ANQGSEA. The CDR3 contains 16 residues. Amplification targeted the TCR beta CDR3 regions, with RNA transcripts as the source material. HTBI primers were used in a first-round RT-PCR, which preceded a second-round multiplex PCR. TCRdb itself ran the multiplex PCR reads through MiXCR, one entry per CDR3 protein. The sample holds hundreds of thousands of distinct CDR3 sequences, about 38% seen once.

The sample taken for sequencing was peripheral blood. The receptor was derived from an adult man with Graves' ophthalmopathy. V usage is TRBV29-1 and J usage is TRBJ2-6, with 8 bases matching TRBD1. The CDR3 DNA reads as TGCAGCGTTGAAAACAGGGGGGAGGAAGGGGCCAACGTCCTGACTTTC. Translated, it gives CSVENRGEEGANVLTF.